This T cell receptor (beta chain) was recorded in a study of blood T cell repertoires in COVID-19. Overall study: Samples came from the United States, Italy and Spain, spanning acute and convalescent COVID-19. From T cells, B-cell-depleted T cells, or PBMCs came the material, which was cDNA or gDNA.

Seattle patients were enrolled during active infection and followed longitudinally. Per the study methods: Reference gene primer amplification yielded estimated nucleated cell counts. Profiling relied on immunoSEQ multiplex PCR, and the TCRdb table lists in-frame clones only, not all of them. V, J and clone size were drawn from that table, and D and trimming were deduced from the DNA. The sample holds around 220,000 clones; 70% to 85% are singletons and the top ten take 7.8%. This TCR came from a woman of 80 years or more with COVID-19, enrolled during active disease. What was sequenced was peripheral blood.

The CDR3 sequence: CASSAPGTGGLYGYTF. For the CDR3, the DNA is TGTGCCAGCAGTGCACCCGGGACAGGGGGCCTCTATGGCTACACCTTC. The V call is TRBV6-6, the J call TRBJ1-2, with TRBD1 matching 12 bases. This CDR3 comprises 16 residues. The germline V gene has CDR1 MNHNY and CDR2 SVGAGI (reference sequence). Trimming at V came to 5 bases and at J to 4 bases, leaving 8 bases not matched to a gene.